This TCR beta chain is from a study of Graves' ophthalmopathy and Graves' hyperthyroidism. General study results and limits: Blood was where most expanded thyroid clonotypes above 0.001 frequency also turned up. Forecasting of ophthalmopathy progression by the model achieved roughly 69% sensitivity and roughly 75% specificity.

TCR beta CDR3 amplification used RNA transcripts. Investigators did first-round RT-PCR with HTBI primers, then second-round multiplex PCR. TCRdb used MiXCR to reprocess the multiplex PCR reads, holding one entry per CDR3 protein. This table has around 36,000 distinct CDR3 sequences, roughly 52% appearing once. Pregnancy or lactation, uncontrolled infections and other autoimmune diseases were grounds for excluding patients. PBMCs had their origin in fresh peripheral blood (about 10 ml). As to this clonotype: Its antigen is still unknown.

V was pared by 2 bases and J by 9 bases, with 17 bases between. The germline gives CDR1 SGHRS, CDR2 YFSETQ. The CDR3 spans 14 residues. The gene calls are TRBV5-1 and TRBJ2-5; possibly TRBD1 for D (5 bases). The receptor was isolated from an adult woman with stable Graves' hyperthyroidism. The sample comprised peripheral blood. The CDR3 coding sequence is TGCGCCAGCAGCTTAGGACAAAGCAATCAGCCCCAGTACTTC. Translated, it gives CASSLGQSNQPQYF.